Each of the 27 T cell receptor beta chains below was sequenced from the same sample in a study of cytomegalovirus exposure and HLA in healthy donors. The study ran its PCR with 60 Vbeta and 13 Jbeta primers. Sequencing used immunoSEQ multiplex PCR; TCRdb keeps in-frame clones, though not all of them. The table has around 130,000 clones, around 69% seen once. The specimen was PBMCs. These receptors were taken from a woman aged 40-49 years in good health and CMV-seropositive.

The V and J genes are TRBV6-1 and TRBJ2-7, with D hard to call. Trimming left V 5 bases short and J 4 bases short, with 6 bases between. The germline V gene has CDR1 MNHNS and CDR2 SASEGT. This CDR3 spans 11 amino acids. CDR3 amino acids: CASSTYYEQYF. DNA of the CDR3: TGTGCCAGCAGTACTTATTACGAGCAGTACTTC.

V gene TRBV4-1 combines with J gene TRBJ1-5; D ambiguous. Germline V gene data show CDR1 as MGHRA and CDR2 as YSYEKL. Deletions cut 0 bases from V and 6 bases from J, with 18 bases between. This CDR3 has 17 residues. The CDR3 DNA sequence: TGCGCCAGCAGCCAAGATCCAGCTACTGGGCTTACTCAGCCCCAGCATTTT. It specifies CASSQDPATGLTQPQHF.

This clone has just one count. The chain joins TRBV5-1 to TRBJ1-5, with 9 bases matching TRBD1. V was pared by 2 bases and J by 3 bases, with 3 bases of the junction left unmatched. Germline CDR1 reads SGHRS; CDR2 reads YFSETQ. CDR3 length: 15 amino acids. The CDR3 coding sequence is TGCGCCAGCAGCTTTGGGACAGGGAACAATCAGCCCCAGCATTTT. The encoded protein is CASSFGTGNNQPQHF.

This chain uses TRBV6-1 with TRBJ1-6; D is uncertain. The CDR3 has 13 amino acids. Trimming removed 6 bases at V and 8 bases at J, with 11 bases between. In germline, CDR1 is MNHNS, CDR2 SASEGT. As DNA, the CDR3 is TGTGCCAGCAGGGACCGGGAGGATTCACCCCTCCACTTT. Amino acid sequence: CASRDREDSPLHF.

This clone has just a few counts. The genes are TRBV7-3 and TRBJ2-1, with D possibly being TRBD2 (5 bases). CDR1 and CDR2 from the germline V gene are SGHTA and FQGTGA. The CDR3 is 15 amino acids. With 1 base removed from V and 4 bases from J, the gap between germline ends came to 11 bases. Written as DNA, the CDR3 is TGTGCCAGCAGCTTAAGCGGGCAAGATTACAATGAGCAGTTCTTC. This translates into CASSLSGQDYNEQFF.

V gene TRBV5-1 combines with J gene TRBJ1-1; a possible D gene is TRBD1 (5 bases). Trimming cost V 4 bases and J 5 bases, with 12 bases left between them. Germline assignment: CDR1 SGHRS and CDR2 YFSETQ. The CDR3 extends over 13 amino acids. For the CDR3, the DNA is TGCGCCAGCAGCCCGGGGGATAATACTGAAGCTTTCTTT. Translation gives CASSPGDNTEAFF.

This chain connects TRBV28 to TRBJ2-7; 9 nucleotides line up with TRBD2. The V gene end was trimmed by 5 bases and the J gene end by 2 bases; junction bases not matched to a gene: 4. Per the germline V gene, CDR1 is MDHEN and CDR2 is SYDVKM. CDR3 size: 14 residues. The CDR3 loop reads CASSLKRGAYEQYF. CDR3 bases: TGTGCCAGCAGTCTCAAGCGGGGGGCCTACGAGCAGTACTTC.

The chain combines TRBV5-5 with TRBJ1-5, with 8 bases identical to TRBD1. The germline V gene encodes CDR1 SGHKS and CDR2 YYEKEE (reference sequence). The CDR3 has 16 residues. The trim removed 4 bases at V and 4 bases at J, leaving 10 bases unmatched. CDR3 sequence: CASSLDRDVGNQPQHF. The CDR3 nucleotides are TGTGCCAGCAGCCTGGACAGGGATGTTGGAAATCAGCCCCAGCATTTT.

The rearrangement links TRBV25-1 to TRBJ2-2; TRBD2 matches 7 bases. CDR3 length: 18 amino acids. After removal of 1 base from V and 4 bases from J, the junction contained 12 bases not matched to a gene. Germline-derived CDR1 and CDR2 are MGHDK and SYGVNS. In nucleotides, the CDR3 is TGTGCCAGCAGTGAATTCGGGGGAGGGTCCCTGGGCACCGGGGAGCTGTTTTTT. Translating it yields CASSEFGGGSLGTGELFF.

The chain is built from TRBV2 and TRBJ2-3; 7 bases are a match to TRBD1. The CDR3 is made up of 14 amino acids. V trimming: 10 bases; J trimming: 0 bases; junction bases outside the gene matches: 7. Looked up from germline, CDR1 is SNHLY and CDR2 is FYNNEI. CDR3 nucleotides: TGTGCCATCAAAGACAGGGTGAGCACAGATACGCAGTATTTT. Protein product: CAIKDRVSTDTQYF.

The genes are TRBV28 and TRBJ2-3; maybe TRBD2 (6 bases). Trimming left V 6 bases short and J 4 bases short, with 20 bases between. The CDR3 consists of 16 residues. The germline CDR1 and CDR2 sequences are MDHEN and SYDVKM. This CDR3 is CASSPGVAGTPDTQYF. CDR3 nucleotides: TGTGCCAGCAGCCCTGGGGTGGCGGGAACGCCAGATACGCAGTATTTT.

This chain uses TRBV6-1 with TRBJ2-7, with a possible D match to TRBD1 (5 bases). Trimming cost V 3 bases and J 2 bases, with 11 bases left between them. Germline V lookup: CDR1 MNHNS, CDR2 SASEGT. The CDR3 sequence is 14 residues long. The CDR3 here is CASSDRVGTYEQYF. The CDR3 DNA sequence: TGTGCCAGCAGTGACAGGGTAGGAACCTACGAGCAGTACTTC.

This clone showed up just once. The V gene is TRBV28, the J gene TRBJ1-2; D is ambiguous. This CDR3 contains 13 residues. Germline CDR1 MDHEN, CDR2 SYDVKM. V gave up 3 bases and J gave up 4 bases, with 9 bases separating them. CDR3: CASSLTTAYGYTF. CDR3 in DNA: TGTGCCAGCAGTTTGACCACAGCCTATGGCTACACCTTC.

V and J are TRBV2 and TRBJ1-6; D is ambiguous. The CDR3 sequence is 14 residues long. V was trimmed by 4 bases and J by 8 bases, leaving 12 bases between them. In germline, CDR1 is SNHLY, CDR2 FYNNEI. CDR3 bases: TGTGCCAGCAGTGGATTAGGAGGCGATTCACCCCTCCACTTT. It is translated as CASSGLGGDSPLHF.

The chain couples TRBV7-9 to TRBJ1-6, with 9 bases that match TRBD1. The junction had 6 bases not matched to a gene; V was cut back by 5 bases and J by 10 bases. Germline V gene data show CDR1 as SEHNR and CDR2 as FQNEAQ (reference sequence). This CDR3 is 14 amino acids long. The CDR3 coding sequence is TGTGCCAGCAGCACGGACAGGGGAGTATCACCCCTCCACTTT. This encodes CASSTDRGVSPLHF.

V is TRBV12-5 and J is TRBJ2-3; TRBD2 agrees at 8 bases. The germline V gene encodes CDR1 LGHNT and CDR2 FRNRAP. V gave up 1 base and J gave up 4 bases; unmatched junction bases: 4. This CDR3 comprises 15 residues. CDR3 region: CASGLGLAIADTQYF. CDR3 nucleotides: TGTGCTAGTGGTTTGGGACTAGCGATCGCAGATACGCAGTATTTT. The complete variable domain, with remaining parts taken from reference TRBV12-5 and TRBJ2-3, reads DARVTQTPRHKVTEMGQEVTMRCQPILGHNTVFWYRQTMMQGLELLAYFRNRAPLDDSGMPKDRFSAEMPDATLATLKIQPSEPRDSAVYFCASGLGLAIADTQYFGPGTRLTVL.

Here the CDR3 reads CASSLGGGGTTDTQYF. The CDR3 nucleotides are TGCGCCAGCAGCTTAGGGGGCGGGGGGACTACAGATACGCAGTATTTT. This rearrangement joins TRBV5-1 to TRBJ2-3, with D maybe TRBD2 (8 bases). Trimming left V 2 bases short and J 3 bases short, with 16 bases between. This CDR3 is 16 amino acids long. Germline values: CDR1 SGHRS, CDR2 YFSETQ.

The chain links TRBV15 to TRBJ2-5, with 8 positions matching TRBD2. CDR1 is LNHNV, CDR2 YYDKDF, per germline (reference sequence). V was pared by 0 bases and J by 5 bases, with 5 bases of the junction left unmatched. The CDR3 consists of 15 residues. The CDR3 nucleotides are TGTGCCACCAGCAGAGATCCCAGCGGGGGTGAGACCCAGTACTTC. The encoded protein is CATSRDPSGGETQYF.

A few counts support this clone. The genes are TRBV19 and TRBJ2-2, with D possibly matching TRBD2 (6 bases). V dropped 5 bases and J dropped 3 bases, with 10 bases sitting between them. The CDR3 covers 14 residues. Germline V gene sequence: CDR1 LNHDA, CDR2 SQIVND (reference sequence). The CDR3 DNA reads TGTGCCAGTAGTTTGTCGGGGGACACCGGGGAGCTGTTTTTT. This sequence encodes CASSLSGDTGELFF.

The chain recombines TRBV5-1 with TRBJ2-2; D is ambiguous. This CDR3 contains 15 residues. Per the germline V gene, CDR1 is SGHRS and CDR2 is YFSETQ. Between the trimmed V and J ends, which lost 0 bases and 6 bases, there was a span of 12 bases. CDR3 sequence (DNA): TGCGCCAGCAGCTTGGTGGGTGAGGTGGCCGGGGAGCTGTTTTTT. Translated, it gives CASSLVGEVAGELFF.

This clone has a handful of counts. J is TRBJ2-3 and V is TRBV10-1; D is perhaps TRBD2 (5 bases). Germline V gene data show CDR1 as WNHNN and CDR2 as SYGVQD (reference sequence). V gave up 0 bases and J gave up 2 bases, with 9 bases separating them. The CDR3 has 15 residues. Here the CDR3 reads CASSESRVITDTQYF. The CDR3 DNA is TGCGCCAGCAGTGAGTCGCGGGTAATCACAGATACGCAGTATTTT.

This chain uses TRBV7-6 with TRBJ1-3; 7 positions agree with TRBD1. Germline V gene lookup returns CDR1 SGHVS and CDR2 FNYEAQ. The V and J ends lost 0 bases and 0 bases, in that order; junction bases with no gene match: 2. The CDR3 consists of 16 residues. The CDR3 DNA reads TGTGCCAGCAGCTTAGCGGGACAGAGCTCTGGAAACACCATATATTTT. This encodes CASSLAGQSSGNTIYF.

DNA of the CDR3: TGTGCCAGCAGCACAGACGGAATAAATGAAGCTTTCTTT. Translated: CASSTDGINEAFF. The chain joins TRBV7-8 to TRBJ1-1, with D unclear. Germline CDR1 and CDR2: SGHVS and FQNEAQ. Between the trimmed V and J ends, which lost 5 bases and 7 bases, there was a span of 14 bases. The CDR3 consists of 13 residues.

This clone occurred a few times. In DNA, the CDR3 is TGTGCCAGCAGCTTAGCAGGCCGCGACAGCTACGAGCAGTACTTC. It is translated as CASSLAGRDSYEQYF. The V and J genes are TRBV13 and TRBJ2-7; perhaps TRBD1 as D (5 bases). CDR1 PRHDT and CDR2 FYEKMQ come from the germline V gene (reference sequence). V lost 1 base and J 3 bases, leaving 13 bases between the germline ends. The CDR3 has 15 amino acids. Using reference TRBV13 and TRBJ2-7 for the parts outside the CDR3, the full variable domain is AAGVIQSPRHLIKEKRETATLKCYPIPRHDTVYWYQQGPGQDPQFLISFYEKMQSDKGSIPDRFSAQQFSDYHSELNMSSLELGDSALYFCASSLAGRDSYEQYFGPGTRLTVT.

The chain links TRBV6-1 to TRBJ1-1; unclear D gene. V was clipped by 2 bases and J by 3 bases, with 13 bases between them. CDR3 length: 15 amino acids. The germline CDR1 and CDR2 sequences are MNHNS and SASEGT. CDR3 protein: CASSEPLHTDTEAFF. The CDR3 DNA follows: TGTGCCAGCAGTGAACCGCTCCATACGGACACTGAAGCTTTCTTT.

V gene TRBV9 combines with J gene TRBJ1-3; TRBD1 might be the D (5 bases). Trimming removed 0 bases from V and 2 bases from J, with 12 bases in between. The CDR3 is 16 amino acids. CDR1 is SGDLS and CDR2 is YYNGEE in the germline V gene. CDR3 protein: CASSVEAKGAGNTIYF. The DNA for the CDR3 is TGTGCCAGCAGCGTAGAGGCGAAAGGGGCTGGAAACACCATATATTTT.

This chain joins TRBV29-1 and TRBJ2-1, with D perhaps matching TRBD2 (5 bases). The CDR3 totals 16 residues. Trimming stripped 0 bases from V and 0 bases from J, with 12 bases between. Per the germline V gene, CDR1 is SQVTM and CDR2 is ANQGSEA. The CDR3 sequence is CSVEDLLVDSYNEQFF. CDR3 bases: TGCAGCGTTGAAGATCTACTAGTAGACTCCTACAATGAGCAGTTCTTC.